This entry lists 3 T cell receptor beta chains sequenced from one sample in a study of blood T cell repertoires in COVID-19. Data came from immunoSEQ multiplex PCR; TCRdb stores just in-frame clones and leaves some out. The sample contains 200,000 to 250,000 clones, more than 75% of which appear only once. The specimen was peripheral blood. The receptors here all came from a woman of 80 years or more with COVID-19, enrolled during active disease.

This clone has a single count. The gene calls are TRBV6-5 and TRBJ2-1, with D maybe TRBD1 (7 bases). Germline assignment: CDR1 MNHEY and CDR2 SVGAGI. This CDR3 comprises 12 residues. The V end was cut by 6 bases, the J end by 12 bases, with 15 bases between. The CDR3 bases are TGTGCCAGCAGGGAGGGGGCATCGGGGCAGTTCTTC. Translated, it gives CASREGASGQFF.

The CDR3 sequence: CASSRGDRERQPQHF. Here the CDR3 DNA reads TGTGCCAGCAGCCGAGGGGACAGGGAACGGCAGCCCCAGCATTTT. The chain carries TRBV5-8 and TRBJ1-5, with 9 bases identical to TRBD1. In germline, CDR1 is SGHTS, CDR2 YDEGEE. The CDR3 is 15 residues long. The V segment lost 4 bases and the J segment 7 bases; nucleotides outside the gene matches: 9.

This clone has a single count. The V gene is TRBV3-1 (or the pseudogene TRBV3-2), the J gene TRBJ1-6; 8 bases are shared with TRBD1. Looked up from germline, CDR1 is LGHDT and CDR2 is YNNKEL (reference sequence). V was clipped by 4 bases and J by 1 base; unmatched bases: 6. The CDR3 is made up of 17 amino acids. In DNA, the CDR3 is TGTGCCAGCAGCCTGACAGGGGCGGGGTCCTATAATTCACCCCTCCACTTT. Its translation: CASSLTGAGSYNSPLHF.